These 27 T cell receptor beta chains originate from one sample sequenced in a study of regulatory T cells in long-lasting Graves disease. The sample's time point: newly diagnosed GD, antithyroid drugs for less than 3 months. Following extraction of RNA from PBMCs, that RNA was used to make the TCR library. Investigators prepared the TCR beta libraries by applying iRepertoire HTBI primers and Arm-PCR of CDR3 regions. MiXCR, run by TCRdb on the multiplex PCR reads, gives a single entry per CDR3 protein. The sample shows about 620,000 distinct CDR3 sequences, approximately 15% of them seen only once. The same data also went into a second study, on T cells in Graves' hyperthyroidism and ophthalmopathy.

The source was peripheral blood mononuclear cells (PBMCs), collected at new diagnosis, from a patient treated with antithyroid drugs. Receptors originate from a woman aged 25 to 39 with Graves disease.

This clonotype was seen many times. The chain employs TRBV5-1 and TRBJ1-2; no definite D call. V lost 0 bases and J lost 4, with 10 bases in between. There are 14 residues in the CDR3. Germline-derived CDR1 and CDR2 are SGHRS and YFSETQ. The CDR3 DNA follows: TGCGCCAGCAGCTTGGGAGGCGAGGGCTATGGCTACACCTTC. Amino acid sequence: CASSLGGEGYGYTF.

This clonotype was seen repeatedly, ten times or more. This chain links TRBV20-1 with TRBJ2-7; 13 nucleotides line up with TRBD2. CDR1 is DFQATT, CDR2 SNEGSKA, per germline (reference sequence). This CDR3 has 14 residues. Germline trimming cut 5 bases from V and 7 bases from J; bases unmatched to any gene: 8. Written as DNA, the CDR3 is TGCAGTGCTCCGGAGGGACTAGCGGGATGGGAGCAGTACTTC. This sequence encodes CSAPEGLAGWEQYF.

This clonotype was counted many times. The chain couples TRBV20-1 to TRBJ2-7; D assignment may be TRBD1 or TRBD2 (6 bases each). V was shortened by 0 bases and J by 5 bases, with 11 bases between the two germline ends. CDR1 is DFQATT and CDR2 is SNEGSKA in the germline V gene (reference sequence). The CDR3 has 13 residues. CDR3 DNA sequence: TGCAGTGCTAGAGATTTAAGGGGGGACGAGCAGTACTTC. It codes for CSARDLRGDEQYF.

The chain has TRBV19 and TRBJ2-1, with no clear D. The V end lost 3 bases, the J end lost 10 bases, and 16 bases lay between the germline ends. This CDR3 spans 14 amino acids. Germline V lookup: CDR1 LNHDA, CDR2 SQIVND (reference sequence). The CDR3 nucleotides are TGTGCCAGTAGTATGACTCCCGGAAGTCGGGAGCAGTTCTTC. Its protein product is CASSMTPGSREQFF.

This clonotype showed up just a few times. Possible read error: a much larger clone is one base away. The conserved final phenylalanine or tryptophan is absent from the CDR3, which likely points to a read error. The chain is built from TRBV6-1 and TRBJ2-7; D not resolved. Germline V gives CDR1 MNHNS, CDR2 SASEGT. Trimming removed 2 bases at V and 0 bases at J, with 11 bases between. This CDR3 is built from 15 residues. CDR3: CASSESDGASYEQYL. The CDR3 bases are TGTGCCAGCAGTGAATCGGACGGTGCCTCCTACGAGCAGTACCTC.

In its sample, this clonotype was seen a few times. The chain has TRBV27 and TRBJ2-3; tentative D call: TRBD2 (6 bases). V lost 3 bases and J 5 bases, leaving 12 bases between the germline ends. The CDR3 is 14 amino acids. Germline CDR1 and CDR2: MNHEY and SMNVEV (reference sequence). CDR3 nucleotides: TGTGCCAGCAGTTTGTGGGGAGGAGGAGATACGCAGTATTTT. This codes for CASSLWGGGDTQYF.

This clonotype was picked up a small number of times. The CDR3 loop reads CASRTIREGETQYF. In DNA form, the CDR3 reads TGTGCCAGCCGGACTATCAGGGAGGGGGAGACCCAGTACTTC. V and J are TRBV11-2 and TRBJ2-5; 7 nucleotides align to TRBD2. Per the germline V gene, CDR1 is SGHAT and CDR2 is FQNNGV. CDR3 length: 14 amino acids. V lost 8 bases and J lost 5; bases outside the gene matches: 11.

This clonotype has just a few counts. The chain joins TRBV3-1 to TRBJ2-3, with 8 bases fitting TRBD2. The CDR3 length is 15 residues. Germline V gene data show CDR1 as LGHDT and CDR2 as YNNKEL (reference sequence). V lost 2 bases to trimming and J lost 2 bases; unmatched junction nucleotides: 3. CDR3 nucleotides: TGTGCCAGCAGCCAAAGTAGCGGGAACACAGATACGCAGTATTTT. Its protein is CASSQSSGNTDTQYF.

The chain is built from TRBV3-1 and TRBJ1-4; D is unresolved. The CDR3 loop spans 14 amino acids. The V gene's germline CDR1 is LGHDT and CDR2 YNNKEL (reference sequence). The ends were cut back, 6 bases at V and 5 bases at J, with 13 bases in the middle. CDR3 protein: CASSPSSSNEKLFF. The DNA of the CDR3 is TGTGCCAGCAGTCCGTCCAGCTCGAATGAAAAACTGTTTTTT.

This clonotype appeared a few times. J is TRBJ2-1 and V is TRBV2; D is unresolved. Germline V gene lookup returns CDR1 SNHLY and CDR2 FYNNEI. The CDR3 contains 13 residues. V was trimmed by 1 base and J by 7 bases, leaving 8 bases between them. CDR3 DNA sequence: TGTGCCAGCAGTGAAGGGGTCCTAAATGAGCAGTTCTTC. Encoded protein: CASSEGVLNEQFF.

The CDR3 loop reads CASSLASNEPGSAYEQYF. CDR3 bases: TGTGCCAGCAGCTTAGCGTCGAATGAACCCGGATCCGCCTACGAGCAGTACTTC. The chain is built from TRBV13 and TRBJ2-7; D gene ambiguous. V lost 1 base and J 2 bases, leaving 21 bases between the germline ends. There are 18 residues in the CDR3. Germline V lookup: CDR1 PRHDT, CDR2 FYEKMQ (reference sequence).

The DNA of the CDR3 is TGTGCCAGCAGATCGGGCCTTTCACCGGCGCCCCTCCACTTT. Its protein is CASRSGLSPAPLHF. This rearrangement joins TRBV28 to TRBJ1-6; D call uncertain. V was trimmed by 6 bases and J by 13 bases, leaving 19 bases between them. CDR1 is MDHEN, CDR2 SYDVKM, per germline. CDR3 length equals 14 residues.

This clonotype was seen many times. The DNA of the CDR3 is TGCGCCAGCAGCTACCCCGACAGAACCTACAATGAGCAGTTCTTC. It is translated as CASSYPDRTYNEQFF. The rearrangement uses TRBV5-1 and TRBJ2-1; D might be TRBD1 (5 bases). CDR1 and CDR2 from the germline V gene are SGHRS and YFSETQ. The CDR3 is made up of 15 amino acids. The V end lost 3 bases, the J end lost 2 bases, and 12 bases lay between the germline ends.

This clonotype was found many times. V gene TRBV7-9 combines with J gene TRBJ1-2; D gene uncertain. The CDR3 runs to 13 residues. V was pared by 5 bases and J by 5 bases, with 12 bases between. Germline loops: CDR1 SEHNR, CDR2 FQNEAQ (reference sequence). The CDR3 coding sequence is TGTGCCAGCAGCCCATCCACTGGGTATGGCTACACCTTC. Its translation is CASSPSTGYGYTF.

Ten or more counts support this clonotype. The V and J genes are TRBV28 and TRBJ2-7, with a possible D match to TRBD1 (6 bases). Deletions cut 5 bases from V and 0 bases from J, with 11 bases between. Germline V gene lookup returns CDR1 MDHEN and CDR2 SYDVKM. The CDR3 is 14 amino acids. DNA for the CDR3: TGTGCCAGCAGTCGTTTACAGGGCTCCTACGAGCAGTACTTC. Translating gives CASSRLQGSYEQYF.

The V gene is TRBV9, the J gene TRBJ2-5; D assignment may be TRBD1 or TRBD2 (5 bases each). CDR3 length: 14 amino acids. CDR1 and CDR2 from the germline V gene are SGDLS and YYNGEE. V was trimmed by 0 bases and J by 5 bases, leaving 11 bases between them. DNA for the CDR3: TGTGCCAGCAGCGTAGGTGGGACGGGTGAGACCCAGTACTTC. It codes for CASSVGGTGETQYF.

There are a few counts of this clonotype. The gene calls are TRBV13 and TRBJ2-3, with 14 bases that match TRBD2. V was pared by 8 bases and J by 9 bases, with 10 bases of the junction left unmatched. This CDR3 comprises 15 residues. The V gene's germline CDR1 is PRHDT and CDR2 FYEKMQ (reference sequence). The CDR3 region has the DNA TGTGCCAGCTTACCTGGGACTAGCGGGAGCAACACGCAGTATTTT. As protein: CASLPGTSGSNTQYF.

This clonotype has ten or more counts. V usage is TRBV7-9 and J usage is TRBJ2-5; the D gene is possibly TRBD1 (6 bases). The CDR3 contains 16 residues. Germline values: CDR1 SEHNR, CDR2 FQNEAQ (reference sequence). The germline V and J ends were trimmed by 2 bases and 4 bases, with 17 bases remaining between them. DNA of the CDR3: TGTGCCAGCAGCTTACTTCTCGCAGGGGCTACAGAGACCCAGTACTTC. It encodes CASSLLLAGATETQYF.

As to this clonotype: This may stem from a read error, because a much larger clone lies one nucleotide away. This rearrangement joins TRBV28 to TRBJ1-2; 7 bases fit TRBD1. The CDR3 has 15 amino acids. Per the germline V gene, CDR1 is MDHEN and CDR2 is SYDVKM. The CDR3 spells CASSVRTGTTYVYTF. The DNA of the CDR3 is TGTGCCAGCAGTGTCAGGACAGGAACAACCTATGTCTACACCTTC.

This clonotype was picked up many times. The chain combines TRBV30 with TRBJ1-5; no definite D call. The V end was cut by 2 bases, the J end by 4 bases, with 9 bases between. There are 13 residues in the CDR3. CDR1 and CDR2 from the germline V gene are GTSNPN and SVGIG (reference sequence). The CDR3 reads CAWSRQVNQPQHF. The CDR3 bases are TGTGCCTGGAGTAGGCAGGTTAATCAGCCCCAGCATTTT.

Concerning this clonotype: The junction departs from germline at one end; a sequencing error may be responsible. This chain links TRBV7-3 with TRBJ2-5; 8 positions match TRBD1. Germline V gene sequence: CDR1 SGHTA, CDR2 FQGTGA. The CDR3 consists of 17 residues. The CDR3 region is CASSLAPGQGVGETQYF. Written as DNA, the CDR3 is TGCGCCAGCAGCCTTGCTCCAGGACAGGGAGTAGGAGAGACCCAGTACTTC.

This clonotype was detected ten times or more. V gene TRBV6-1 combines with J gene TRBJ1-6; D gene ambiguous. CDR1 is MNHNS and CDR2 is SASEGT in the germline V gene. The CDR3 is 15 residues long. Deletions cut 6 bases from V and 5 bases from J, with 14 bases between. CDR3 coding DNA: TGTGCCAGCAGACTGGACGAGACAAATAATTCACCCCTCCACTTT. It yields the protein CASRLDETNNSPLHF.

This clonotype was detected ten times or more. The chain links TRBV2 to TRBJ1-6; D unresolved. CDR3 length: 11 amino acids. In germline, CDR1 is SNHLY, CDR2 FYNNEI. The V end was cut by 6 bases, the J end by 9 bases, with 6 bases between. Here the CDR3 reads CASRGRSPLHF. In DNA form, the CDR3 reads TGTGCCAGCAGAGGGCGTTCACCCCTCCACTTT.

About this clonotype: The germline gene is not matched at one end of the junction; a read error may be the cause. CDR3 sequence (DNA): TGTGCCAGCAGCTTTAGACAGGGTCCCACATTGACCACACGTGATACGCAGTATTTT. Translated: CASSFRQGPTLTTRDTQYF. This rearrangement joins TRBV5-1 to TRBJ2-3; 7 bases fit TRBD1. The length of the CDR3 is 19 residues. From germline, CDR1 is SGHRS and CDR2 YFSETQ.

This clonotype showed up just a few times. CDR3 sequence reads: CASSGTGYYGYTF. The CDR3 DNA reads as TGTGCCAGTAGTGGGACAGGCTACTATGGCTACACCTTC. The rearrangement joins TRBV19 to TRBJ1-2; TRBD1 matches at 8 bases. In germline, CDR1 is LNHDA, CDR2 SQIVND (reference sequence). V lost 5 bases, J lost 3 bases, and 2 bases stayed unmatched. The CDR3 runs to 13 residues. Using reference TRBV19 and TRBJ1-2 for the parts outside the CDR3, the full variable domain is DGGITQSPKYLFRKEGQNVTLSCEQNLNHDAMYWYRQDPGQGLRLIYYSQIVNDFQKGDIAEGYSVSREKKESFPLTVTSAQKNPTAFYLCASSGTGYYGYTFGSGTRLTVV.

The chain combines TRBV20-1 with TRBJ2-1; 11 bases align to TRBD2. The trim removed 0 bases at V and 7 bases at J, leaving 11 bases unmatched. There are 17 residues in the CDR3. CDR1 is DFQATT and CDR2 is SNEGSKA in the germline V gene (reference sequence). CDR3 nucleotide sequence: TGCAGTGCTAGAGATAAAGTGGGACTAGCGGCCTTTAATGAGCAGTTCTTC. Encoded protein: CSARDKVGLAAFNEQFF.

This clonotype was seen only a few times. The chain has TRBV6-1 and TRBJ2-7, with D perhaps matching TRBD1 (6 bases). CDR1 MNHNS and CDR2 SASEGT come from the germline V gene. The V gene lost 6 bases and the J gene lost 0 bases, with 18 bases spanning the gap. The CDR3 contains 16 residues. The CDR3 is CASRSRSDRSSYEQYF. Written as DNA, the CDR3 is TGTGCCAGCAGATCACGATCGGACAGAAGCTCCTACGAGCAGTACTTC.